The present T cell receptor (beta chain) was sequenced within a study of shared clonotypes between healthy human individuals. Study findings and constraints: As a rule, naive subsets had a larger estimated richness than memory subsets.

Original processing methods: ImmunoSEQ output lacked quality scores and full-length reads, limiting matched filtering. Data came from immunoSEQ multiplex PCR; TCRdb stores just in-frame clones and leaves some out. The DNA gave D and trimming, while V, J and clone size come from that table. The repertoire holds more than 2 million clones, with approximately 96% as singletons. Of note for this clone: Antigen: not known.

The CDR3 has 15 residues. Germline V gene sequence: CDR1 SGHRS, CDR2 YFSETQ. The V end was cut by 1 base, the J end by 1 base, with 12 bases between. All donors were healthy HIV-negative adults lacking recent acute infections or vaccinations. Sample: naive CD4+ T cells sorted from blood. Indicated subset: CD45RA+ positively selected. The J gene is TRBJ2-7, the V gene TRBV5-1; D possibly matches TRBD1 or TRBD2 (5 bases each). The sequence was collected from a man between 18 and 29 years old in good health. The CDR3 loop reads CASSLTPWGSYEQYF. The CDR3 region has the DNA TGCGCCAGCAGCTTGACTCCGTGGGGGTCCTACGAGCAGTACTTC.